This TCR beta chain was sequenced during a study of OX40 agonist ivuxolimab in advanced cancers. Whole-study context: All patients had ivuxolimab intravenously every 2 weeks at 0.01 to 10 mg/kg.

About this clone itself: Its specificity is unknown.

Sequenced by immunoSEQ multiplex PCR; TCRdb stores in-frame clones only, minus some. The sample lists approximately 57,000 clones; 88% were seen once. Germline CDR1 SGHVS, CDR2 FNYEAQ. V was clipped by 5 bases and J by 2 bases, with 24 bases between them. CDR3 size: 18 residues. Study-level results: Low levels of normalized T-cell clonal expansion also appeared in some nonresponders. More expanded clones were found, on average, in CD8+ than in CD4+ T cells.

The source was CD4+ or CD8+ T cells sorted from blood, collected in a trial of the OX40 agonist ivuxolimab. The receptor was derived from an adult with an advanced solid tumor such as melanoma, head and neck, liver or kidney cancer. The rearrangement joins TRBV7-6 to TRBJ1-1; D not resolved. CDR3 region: CASSARPDIRTGNTEAFF. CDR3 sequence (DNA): TGTGCCAGCAGCGCCCGTCCGGATATACGGACGGGAAACACTGAAGCTTTCTTT.